This entry lists 5 T cell receptor beta chains sequenced from one sample in a study of cytomegalovirus exposure and HLA in healthy donors. Clones were sequenced by immunoSEQ multiplex PCR, and TCRdb holds only the in-frame ones, with some missing. In the table there are about 120,000 clones, roughly nine tenths of which are singletons. Sequenced material: PBMCs. Every receptor here comes from a man between 18 and 35 years old in good health and CMV-seropositive.

This chain joins TRBV5-1 and TRBJ2-1; D gene unclear. Germline V gives CDR1 SGHRS, CDR2 YFSETQ. The CDR3 is 15 amino acids. The V end was cut by 0 bases, the J end by 5 bases, with 12 bases between. In nucleotides, the CDR3 is TGCGCCAGCAGCTTGGTGTCCGAGCTCCACAATGAGCAGTTCTTC. Translation: CASSLVSELHNEQFF.

The chain employs TRBV27 and TRBJ2-1; D gene ambiguous. This CDR3 comprises 13 residues. V shed 2 bases and J shed 8 bases, with 10 bases lying between them. Germline V lookup: CDR1 MNHEY, CDR2 SMNVEV (reference sequence). CDR3 residues: CASSLGLGDEQFF. CDR3 DNA sequence: TGTGCCAGCAGTTTAGGGTTGGGCGATGAGCAGTTCTTC.

The genes are TRBV10-2 and TRBJ1-1, with 9 nucleotides matching TRBD1. Germline CDR1 and CDR2: WSHSY and SAAADI. V shed 5 bases, J shed 10 bases, and the junction held 8 bases outside the gene matches. The length of the CDR3 is 13 residues. The chain's CDR3 is CASSPGTGLVAFF. The CDR3 nucleotides read TGCGCCAGCAGTCCCGGGACAGGGTTGGTAGCTTTCTTT.

V and J are TRBV14 and TRBJ1-4; 8 bases agree with TRBD1. The CDR3 contains 18 residues. The germline V gene has CDR1 SGHDN and CDR2 FVKESK. Unmatched junction bases numbered 12, after V lost 2 bases and J lost 4 bases. The CDR3 reads CASSQTQGARLHNEKLFF. CDR3 nucleotide sequence: TGTGCCAGCAGCCAAACCCAGGGGGCAAGGCTCCATAATGAAAAACTGTTTTTT.

The V and J genes are TRBV1 and TRBJ2-1; the DNA was not compared with TRBD1, the D call given in the table. TRBV1 is flagged as a pseudogene. CDR3 length: 14 residues. CDR3 region: CTSSQDRGGSEQFF. DNA of the CDR3: TGCACCAGCAGCCAAGATCGAGGGGGTAGCGAGCAGTTCTTC.